A single sample gave rise to the 20 T cell receptor beta chains below, sequenced in a study of OX40 agonist ivuxolimab in advanced cancers. Method: immunoSEQ multiplex PCR; TCRdb's copy keeps in-frame clones and lacks some. The sample has tens of thousands of clones, about 87% seen once. The sample here was CD4+ or CD8+ T cells sorted from blood, taken in a trial of the OX40 agonist ivuxolimab. These receptors originate from an adult with an advanced solid tumor such as melanoma, head and neck, liver or kidney cancer.

The chain links TRBV5-1 to TRBJ2-1; 9 bases agree with TRBD2. V trimming: 0 bases; J trimming: 5 bases; junction bases outside the gene matches: 6. The CDR3 is 16 residues long. CDR1 and CDR2 (germline): SGHRS, YFSETQ. CDR3 sequence: CASSLARTSVDNEQFF. Here the CDR3 DNA reads TGCGCCAGCAGCTTGGCGCGGACTAGCGTCGACAATGAGCAGTTCTTC.

J is TRBJ1-2 and V is TRBV5-1, with TRBD1 matching over 9 bases. Per the germline V gene, CDR1 is SGHRS and CDR2 is YFSETQ. This CDR3 is 14 amino acids long. The trim removed 3 bases at V and 6 bases at J, leaving 6 bases unmatched. CDR3 residues: CASSSDRGRDGYTF. The CDR3 DNA reads TGCGCCAGCAGCTCTGACAGGGGGAGAGATGGCTACACCTTC. Complete variable domain (other parts from reference TRBV5-1 and TRBJ1-2): KAGVTQTPRYLIKTRGQQVTLSCSPISGHRSVSWYQQTPGQGLQFLFEYFSETQRNKGNFPGRFSGRQFSNSRSEMNVSTLELGDSALYLCASSSDRGRDGYTFGSGTRLTVV.

The chain joins TRBV6-4 to TRBJ2-1; 10 nucleotides line up with TRBD2. Germline loops: CDR1 MRHNA, CDR2 SNTAGT. The CDR3 runs 15 residues. J lost 15 bases, V lost 0 bases, and 11 bases had no gene match. CDR3 amino acids: CASSDSTSGLDLRFF. The DNA of the CDR3 is TGTGCCAGCAGTGACTCGACTAGCGGGCTGGATCTGCGGTTCTTC.

This clone was observed once. This chain joins TRBV6-5 and TRBJ2-2; D possibly corresponds to TRBD2 (5 bases). V dropped 6 bases and J dropped 7 bases, with 12 bases sitting between them. The CDR3 has 13 amino acids. Germline assignment: CDR1 MNHEY and CDR2 SVGAGI. CDR3 in amino acids: CASRDPAGGELFF. The CDR3 DNA follows: TGTGCCAGCAGGGACCCTGCGGGCGGGGAGCTGTTTTTT.

J is TRBJ1-2 and V is TRBV28; 8 bases map to TRBD1. The germline V gene encodes CDR1 MDHEN and CDR2 SYDVKM. The CDR3 runs 15 residues. Losses at the gene ends were 3 bases for V and 3 bases for J; bases not matched to a gene: 6. The CDR3 loop is CASSLPTGVYYGYTF. In nucleotides, the CDR3 is TGTGCCAGCAGTTTGCCGACAGGGGTCTACTATGGCTACACCTTC.

This clone occurred a few times. The J gene is TRBJ1-5, the V gene TRBV28; possibly TRBD1 for D (6 bases). Germline V gene sequence: CDR1 MDHEN, CDR2 SYDVKM. Trimming pared 7 bases from V and 2 bases from J, leaving 15 bases between. The CDR3 is 15 amino acids. This CDR3 is CASTPGVGGNQPQHF. The CDR3, as DNA: TGTGCCAGCACCCCAGGGGTAGGAGGCAATCAGCCCCAGCATTTT.

The chain links TRBV28 to TRBJ2-1, with D possibly TRBD2 on 6 matching bases. Looked up from germline, CDR1 is MDHEN and CDR2 is SYDVKM. The CDR3 spans 17 residues. Trimming removed 6 bases from V and 4 bases from J, with 22 bases in between. This CDR3 is CASSDYGSGVGYNEQFF. CDR3 nucleotides: TGTGCCAGCAGCGATTATGGATCGGGAGTGGGGTACAATGAGCAGTTCTTC.

V is TRBV7-2 and J is TRBJ1-5, with a possible D match to TRBD1 (6 bases). In germline, CDR1 is SGHTA, CDR2 FQGNSA. This CDR3 spans 13 amino acids. Trimming took off 5 bases at V and 8 bases at J, with 13 bases between the two ends. CDR3: CASSRSGGEPQHF. CDR3 DNA sequence: TGTGCCAGCAGCCGTTCGGGGGGCGAGCCCCAGCATTTT.

The chain has TRBV29-1 and TRBJ2-4, with D possibly matching TRBD1 (6 bases). Germline assignment: CDR1 SQVTM and CDR2 ANQGSEA. CDR3 length: 15 residues. V was clipped by 0 bases and J by 6 bases, with 15 bases between them. CDR3 DNA sequence: TGCAGCGTTGAAGATCCAGGGGCAGTGGGAAACATTCAGTACTTC. Translation gives CSVEDPGAVGNIQYF.

This rearrangement joins TRBV5-1 to TRBJ1-1; possibly TRBD1 for D (6 bases). This CDR3 has 14 residues. V was shortened by 5 bases and J by 7 bases, with 18 bases between the two germline ends. Looked up from germline, CDR1 is SGHRS and CDR2 is YFSETQ. In nucleotides, the CDR3 is TGCGCCAGCAGGCCTTTAGGGGGGCTTTATGAAGCTTTCTTT. Protein sequence: CASRPLGGLYEAFF.

The chain uses TRBV5-1 and TRBJ1-4; TRBD1 aligns across 8 bases. The CDR3 totals 13 residues. Germline lookup yields CDR1 SGHRS and CDR2 YFSETQ. J was trimmed by 8 bases and V by 5 bases; bases with no gene match: 5. The CDR3 DNA reads as TGCGCCAGCAGAACCGGGACAGGAGAAAAACTGTTTTTT. Translated, it gives CASRTGTGEKLFF.

The chain couples TRBV19 to TRBJ1-5; D gene ambiguous. The length of the CDR3 is 15 residues. CDR1 and CDR2 (germline): LNHDA, SQIVND (reference sequence). V was cut by 0 bases and J by 0 bases, with 6 bases left in between. The CDR3 sequence is CASSIEGSSNQPQHF. The CDR3 DNA follows: TGTGCCAGTAGTATAGAGGGTAGTAGCAATCAGCCCCAGCATTTT.

The chain uses TRBV30 and TRBJ2-1, with D possibly TRBD2 on 5 matching bases. The V and J ends lost 7 bases and 0 bases respectively, with 19 bases between them. The CDR3 spans 16 residues. Germline V CDR1 and CDR2: GTSNPN, SVGIG (reference sequence). DNA of the CDR3: TGTGCCTACCTCCCTTCTAGCCGGAGCTCCTACAATGAGCAGTTCTTC. The encoded protein is CAYLPSSRSSYNEQFF.

This sequence joins TRBV6-4 and TRBJ2-2, with 9 positions matching TRBD2. The CDR3 runs to 14 residues. Per the germline V gene, CDR1 is MRHNA and CDR2 is SNTAGT. V trimming: 7 bases; J trimming: 8 bases; junction bases outside the gene matches: 8. This chain's CDR3 is CASKGLARMGELFF. CDR3 nucleotide sequence: TGTGCCAGCAAAGGACTAGCGAGGATGGGGGAGCTGTTTTTT.

This clone occurred a few times. Distinct nucleotide sequences in the sample also encode this CDR3. V gene TRBV5-1 combines with J gene TRBJ1-1, with 8 positions matching TRBD1. With 4 bases clipped from V and 1 base from J, the junction kept 6 bases outside the gene matches. Germline-derived CDR1 and CDR2 are SGHRS and YFSETQ. The CDR3 totals 15 residues. CDR3 nucleotides: TGCGCCAGCAGCCCGTCCGGGACAGGGAACACTGAAGCTTTCTTT. Protein sequence: CASSPSGTGNTEAFF. The full variable domain, completed using reference TRBV5-1 and TRBJ1-1, is KAGVTQTPRYLIKTRGQQVTLSCSPISGHRSVSWYQQTPGQGLQFLFEYFSETQRNKGNFPGRFSGRQFSNSRSEMNVSTLELGDSALYLCASSPSGTGNTEAFFGQGTRLTVV.

This clone was found once. The chain is built from TRBV6-5 and TRBJ2-3; 7 positions agree with TRBD2. V lost 7 bases and J lost 9; bases outside the gene matches: 10. The CDR3 length is 13 residues. Germline V gene sequence: CDR1 MNHEY, CDR2 SVGAGI. CDR3 protein: CASITPSGVTQYF. CDR3 nucleotide sequence: TGTGCCAGCATAACACCGAGCGGGGTGACGCAGTATTTT.

This clone has just a few counts. The rearrangement uses TRBV5-6 and TRBJ1-2, with TRBD1 identical over 8 bases. This CDR3 has 16 amino acids. The J segment lost 8 bases and the V segment lost 6 bases, leaving 18 bases of the junction unmatched. The germline V gene has CDR1 SGHDT and CDR2 YYEEEE. CDR3 DNA sequence: TGTGCCAGCATCTTTCGAAAGGGGCAGGGGGCGTCGGGCTACACCTTC. Its translation: CASIFRKGQGASGYTF.

V is TRBV5-5 and J is TRBJ2-3; D is undetermined. V shed 2 bases and J shed 2 bases, with 12 bases lying between them. The CDR3 totals 15 residues. Germline V CDR1 and CDR2: SGHKS, YYEKEE (reference sequence). The CDR3 sequence: CASSFVLASTDTQYF. The CDR3 nucleotides read TGTGCCAGCAGCTTCGTTTTGGCTTCCACAGATACGCAGTATTTT.

The chain employs TRBV6-6 and TRBJ2-7; tentatively, D is TRBD2 (6 bases). CDR3 length: 13 residues. Germline V gene data show CDR1 as MNHNY and CDR2 as SVGAGI (reference sequence). Trimming stripped 2 bases from V and 3 bases from J, with 8 bases between. This CDR3 reads CASSYQDYYEQYV. Here the CDR3 DNA reads TGTGCCAGCAGTTACCAGGACTACTACGAGCAGTACGTC.

The V call is TRBV29-1, the J call TRBJ1-2, with a tentative D call TRBD1 (6 bases). Per germline, CDR1 SQVTM and CDR2 ANQGSEA. The V end was cut by 2 bases, the J end by 0 bases, with 10 bases between. CDR3 length: 14 amino acids. The CDR3 DNA reads TGCAGCGTTGAACGGGGGGCGCCTAACTATGGCTACACCTTC. Amino acids: CSVERGAPNYGYTF. The variable domain in full, with the rest retrieved from reference TRBV29-1 and TRBJ1-2, is SAVISQKPSRDICQRGTSLTIQCQVDSQVTMMFWYRQQPGQSLTLIATANQGSEATYESGFVIDKFPISRPNLTFSTLTVSNMSPEDSSIYLCSVERGAPNYGYTFGSGTRLTVV.